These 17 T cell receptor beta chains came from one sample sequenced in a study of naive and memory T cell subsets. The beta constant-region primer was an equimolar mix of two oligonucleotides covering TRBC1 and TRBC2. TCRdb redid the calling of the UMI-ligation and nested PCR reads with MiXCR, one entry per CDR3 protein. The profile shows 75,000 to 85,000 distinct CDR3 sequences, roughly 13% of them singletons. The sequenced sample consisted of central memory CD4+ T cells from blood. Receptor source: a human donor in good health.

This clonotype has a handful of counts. As DNA, the CDR3 is TGTGCCAGCAGTTTGCTTATCGGGAGGGTGGGCACAGATACGCAGTATTTT. This encodes CASSLLIGRVGTDTQYF. This rearrangement joins TRBV12-3 or TRBV12-4 to TRBJ2-3; 8 positions match TRBD2. Trimming removed 3 bases from V and 1 base from J; junction bases left unmatched: 9. This CDR3 comprises 17 residues.

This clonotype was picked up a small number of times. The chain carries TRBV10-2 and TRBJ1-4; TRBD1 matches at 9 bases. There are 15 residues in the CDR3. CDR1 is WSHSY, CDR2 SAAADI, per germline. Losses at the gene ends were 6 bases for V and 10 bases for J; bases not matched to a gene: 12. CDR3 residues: CASSGPGQGGGKLFF. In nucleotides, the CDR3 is TGCGCCAGCAGCGGACCGGGACAGGGAGGCGGAAAACTGTTTTTT.

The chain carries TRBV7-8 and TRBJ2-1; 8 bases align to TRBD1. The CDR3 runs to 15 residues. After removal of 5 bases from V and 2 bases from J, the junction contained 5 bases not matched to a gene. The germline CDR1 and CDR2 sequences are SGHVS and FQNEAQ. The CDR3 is CASSGRDRTYNEQFF. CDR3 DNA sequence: TGTGCCAGCAGCGGAAGGGACAGGACCTACAATGAGCAGTTCTTC.

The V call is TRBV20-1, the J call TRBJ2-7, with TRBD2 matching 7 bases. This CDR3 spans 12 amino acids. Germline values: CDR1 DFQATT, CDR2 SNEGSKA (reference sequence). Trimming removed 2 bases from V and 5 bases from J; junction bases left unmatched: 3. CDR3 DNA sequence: TGCAGTGCTAGACTGGCGGGAGACGAGCAGTACTTC. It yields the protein CSARLAGDEQYF.

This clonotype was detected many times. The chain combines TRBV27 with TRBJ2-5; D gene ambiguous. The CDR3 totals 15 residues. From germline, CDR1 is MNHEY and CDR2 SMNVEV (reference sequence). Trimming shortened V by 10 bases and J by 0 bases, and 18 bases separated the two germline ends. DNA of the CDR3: TGTGCCACGAAGATTCTGGCGGCACACCAAGAGACCCAGTACTTC. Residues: CATKILAAHQETQYF.

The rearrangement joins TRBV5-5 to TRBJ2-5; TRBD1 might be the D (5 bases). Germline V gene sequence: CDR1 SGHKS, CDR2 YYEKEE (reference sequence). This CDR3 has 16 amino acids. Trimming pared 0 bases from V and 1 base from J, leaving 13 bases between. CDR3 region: CASSLEVTQGQETQYF. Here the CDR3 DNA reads TGTGCCAGCAGCTTGGAGGTAACCCAGGGCCAAGAGACCCAGTACTTC.

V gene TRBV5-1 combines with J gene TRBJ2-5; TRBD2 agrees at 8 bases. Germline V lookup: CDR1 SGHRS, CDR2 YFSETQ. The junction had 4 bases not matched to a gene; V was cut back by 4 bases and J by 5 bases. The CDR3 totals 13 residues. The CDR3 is CASSRAGEETQYF. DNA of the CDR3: TGCGCCAGCAGCCGAGCGGGGGAGGAGACCCAGTACTTC.

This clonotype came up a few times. CDR3 sequence reads: CSARGPLDNIQYF. In DNA, the CDR3 is TGCAGTGCTAGAGGGCCCCTGGATAACATTCAGTACTTC. The V call is TRBV20-1, the J call TRBJ2-4; no definite D call. The CDR3 runs 13 residues. The V end lost 1 base, the J end lost 7 bases, and 11 bases lay between the germline ends. Germline CDR1 is DFQATT and CDR2 is SNEGSKA (reference sequence).

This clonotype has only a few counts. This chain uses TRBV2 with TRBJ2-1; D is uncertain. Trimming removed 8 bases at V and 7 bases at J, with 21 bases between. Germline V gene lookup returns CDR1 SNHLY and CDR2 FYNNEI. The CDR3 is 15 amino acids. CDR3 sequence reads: CASPSSIAMGNEQFF. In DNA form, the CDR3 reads TGTGCCAGCCCCAGCAGCATAGCTATGGGGAATGAGCAGTTCTTC.

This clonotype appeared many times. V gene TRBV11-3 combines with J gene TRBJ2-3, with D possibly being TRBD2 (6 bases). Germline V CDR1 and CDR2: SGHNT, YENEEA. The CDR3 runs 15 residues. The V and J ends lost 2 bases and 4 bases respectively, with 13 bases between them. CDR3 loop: CASSLTDGRPDTQYF. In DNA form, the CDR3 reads TGTGCCAGCAGCTTAACTGACGGGAGACCAGATACGCAGTATTTT.

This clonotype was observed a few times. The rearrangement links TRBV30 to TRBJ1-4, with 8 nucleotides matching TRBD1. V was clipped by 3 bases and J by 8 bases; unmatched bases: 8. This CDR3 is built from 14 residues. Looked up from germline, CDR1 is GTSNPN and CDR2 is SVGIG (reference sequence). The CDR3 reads CAWRKTGAVEKLFF. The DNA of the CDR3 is TGTGCCTGGAGAAAGACAGGGGCGGTCGAAAAACTGTTTTTT.

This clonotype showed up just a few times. CDR3 sequence: CSARASGWSVEAFF. CDR3 coding DNA: TGCAGTGCTAGAGCGTCAGGGTGGTCGGTTGAAGCTTTCTTT. The V and J genes are TRBV20-1 and TRBJ1-1; D is perhaps TRBD1 (5 bases). In germline, CDR1 is DFQATT, CDR2 SNEGSKA (reference sequence). V lost 1 base to trimming and J lost 7 bases, with 16 bases between them. The CDR3 contains 14 residues.

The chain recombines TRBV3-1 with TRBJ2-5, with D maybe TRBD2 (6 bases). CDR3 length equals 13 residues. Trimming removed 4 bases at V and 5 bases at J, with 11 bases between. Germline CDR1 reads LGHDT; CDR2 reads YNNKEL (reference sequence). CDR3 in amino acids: CASSRGVEETQYF. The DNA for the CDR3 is TGTGCCAGCAGCCGCGGGGTGGAGGAGACCCAGTACTTC.

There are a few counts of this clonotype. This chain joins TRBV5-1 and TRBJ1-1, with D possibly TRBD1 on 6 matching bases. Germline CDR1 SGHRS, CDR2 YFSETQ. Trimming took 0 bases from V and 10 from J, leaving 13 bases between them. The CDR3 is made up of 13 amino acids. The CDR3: CASSLEGGGRAFF. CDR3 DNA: TGCGCCAGCAGCTTGGAGGGGGGAGGACGAGCTTTCTTT. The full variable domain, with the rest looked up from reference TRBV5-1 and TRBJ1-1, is KAGVTQTPRYLIKTRGQQVTLSCSPISGHRSVSWYQQTPGQGLQFLFEYFSETQRNKGNFPGRFSGRQFSNSRSEMNVSTLELGDSALYLCASSLEGGGRAFFGQGTRLTVV.

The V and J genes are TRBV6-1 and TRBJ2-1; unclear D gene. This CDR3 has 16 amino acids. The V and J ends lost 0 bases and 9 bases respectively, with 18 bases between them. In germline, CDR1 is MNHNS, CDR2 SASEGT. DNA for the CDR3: TGTGCCAGCAGTGAAGCGCCAGGTCCTCTCTTTGGTGAGCAGTTCTTC. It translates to CASSEAPGPLFGEQFF.

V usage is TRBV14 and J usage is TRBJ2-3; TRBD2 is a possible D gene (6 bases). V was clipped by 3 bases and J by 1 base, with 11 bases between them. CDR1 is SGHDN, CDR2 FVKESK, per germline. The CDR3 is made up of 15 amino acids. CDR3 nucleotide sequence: TGTGCCAGCAGCCATACGGGGGAAGGCACAGATACGCAGTATTTT. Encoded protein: CASSHTGEGTDTQYF.

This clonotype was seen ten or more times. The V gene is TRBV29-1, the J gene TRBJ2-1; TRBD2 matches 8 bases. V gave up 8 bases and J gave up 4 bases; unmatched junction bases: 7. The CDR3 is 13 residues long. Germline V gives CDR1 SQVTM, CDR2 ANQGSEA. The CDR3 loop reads CSMGLGGYNEQFF. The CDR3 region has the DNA TGCAGCATGGGACTAGGCGGTTACAATGAGCAGTTCTTC.